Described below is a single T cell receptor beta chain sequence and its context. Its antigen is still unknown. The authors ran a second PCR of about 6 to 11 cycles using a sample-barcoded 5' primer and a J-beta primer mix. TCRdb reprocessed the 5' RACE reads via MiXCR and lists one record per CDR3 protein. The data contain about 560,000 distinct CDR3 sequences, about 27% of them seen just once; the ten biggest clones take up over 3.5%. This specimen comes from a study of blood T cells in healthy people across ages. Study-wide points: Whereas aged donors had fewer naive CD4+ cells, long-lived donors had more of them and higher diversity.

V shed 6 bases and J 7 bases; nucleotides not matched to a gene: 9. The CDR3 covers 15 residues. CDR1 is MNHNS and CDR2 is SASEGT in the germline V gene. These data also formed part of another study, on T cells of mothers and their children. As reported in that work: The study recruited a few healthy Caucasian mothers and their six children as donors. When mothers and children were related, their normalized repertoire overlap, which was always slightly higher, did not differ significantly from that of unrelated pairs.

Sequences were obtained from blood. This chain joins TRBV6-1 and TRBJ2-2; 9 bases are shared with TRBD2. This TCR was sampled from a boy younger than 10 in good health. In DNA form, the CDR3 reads TGTGCCAGCAGCCACATAGCGGGAGCTCACGGGGAGCTGTTTTTT. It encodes CASSHIAGAHGELFF.